Below, 18 T cell receptor beta chains from the same sample are listed, as sequenced in a study of radiation and T cells in renal cell carcinoma. Described time point: blood 4 weeks post-SBRT, at nephrectomy. Treatment here: 15 Gy SBRT to primary tumor, nephrectomy 4 weeks later. Sequenced by immunoSEQ multiplex PCR; TCRdb stores in-frame clones only, minus some. The profile covers around 99,000 clones, with 65% to 90% appearing a single time and approximately 7.2% taken by the ten largest. Specimen: blood, collected from a patient whose treatment included radiotherapy and nephrectomy. These receptors came from a man aged 55 to 70 with renal cell carcinoma.

This rearrangement joins TRBV5-1 to TRBJ2-3; D uncertain. Trimming took off 2 bases at V and 1 base at J, with 11 bases between the two ends. From germline, CDR1 is SGHRS and CDR2 YFSETQ. CDR3 length: 15 residues. DNA for the CDR3: TGCGCCAGCAGCTTCGGAAATAGGCGCACAGATACGCAGTATTTT. It encodes CASSFGNRRTDTQYF.

The CDR3 sequence is CAISESQGRNYGYTF. The DNA of the CDR3 is TGTGCCATCAGTGAGTCTCAAGGTCGCAACTATGGCTACACCTTC. The chain uses TRBV10-3 and TRBJ1-2; D unresolved. Per germline, CDR1 ENHRY and CDR2 SYGVKD. The length of the CDR3 is 15 residues. V lost 0 bases to trimming and J lost 2 bases, with 10 bases between them.

The V gene is TRBV7-9, the J gene TRBJ2-7, with D tentatively TRBD2 (7 bases). Germline values: CDR1 SEHNR, CDR2 FQNEAQ (reference sequence). Trimming took off 1 base at V and 6 bases at J, with 10 bases between the two ends. The CDR3 is 13 amino acids. This CDR3 is CASSLGGGAEQYF. DNA for the CDR3: TGTGCCAGCAGCTTAGGTGGGGGGGCCGAGCAGTACTTC.

J is TRBJ2-5 and V is TRBV6-1, with TRBD1 matching 10 bases. The CDR3 length is 13 residues. V trimming: 3 bases; J trimming: 8 bases; junction bases outside the gene matches: 3. Germline CDR1 and CDR2: MNHNS and SASEGT. CDR3 region: CASSEGQGPTQYF. The CDR3, as DNA: TGTGCCAGCAGTGAGGGACAGGGGCCTACCCAGTACTTC.

The gene calls are TRBV7-3 and TRBJ1-1, with a possible D match to TRBD1 (6 bases). Germline V CDR1 and CDR2: SGHTA, FQGTGA. Deletions cut 4 bases from V and 3 bases from J, with 9 bases between. CDR3 length: 13 amino acids. This chain's CDR3 is CASSSRGYTEAFF. DNA of the CDR3: TGTGCCAGCAGCTCCAGGGGATACACTGAAGCTTTCTTT.

The chain is built from TRBV4-2 and TRBJ1-2; 8 positions match TRBD1. The CDR3 consists of 18 residues. Germline trimming cut 0 bases from V and 10 bases from J; bases unmatched to any gene: 19. Germline CDR1 is LGHNA and CDR2 is YNFKEQ. CDR3 nucleotide sequence: TGTGCCAGCAGCCAAGATGGTTTGGGACCGGGACAGGCCATCTCCTACACCTTC. Translated, it gives CASSQDGLGPGQAISYTF.

J is TRBJ2-3 and V is TRBV27; 9 nucleotides match TRBD2. V lost 5 bases to trimming and J lost 6 bases; unmatched junction nucleotides: 9. This CDR3 is built from 15 residues. Germline CDR1 and CDR2: MNHEY and SMNVEV (reference sequence). This chain's CDR3 is CASSHLAGAGDTQYF. In DNA form, the CDR3 reads TGTGCCAGCAGTCACTTAGCGGGAGCGGGCGATACGCAGTATTTT.

This rearrangement joins TRBV10-3 to TRBJ1-2; 10 nucleotides match TRBD1. The CDR3 is 14 residues long. Germline V gives CDR1 ENHRY, CDR2 SYGVKD. V gave up 6 bases and J gave up 4 bases; unmatched junction bases: 5. In DNA, the CDR3 is TGTGCCATCAGCAGGGGACAGGGGAGCTATGGCTACACCTTC. Protein sequence: CAISRGQGSYGYTF.

This chain links TRBV9 with TRBJ2-6, with D unclear. The V end lost 0 bases, the J end lost 0 bases, and 13 bases lay between the germline ends. Germline CDR1 reads SGDLS; CDR2 reads YYNGEE. The CDR3 has 18 amino acids. CDR3 DNA sequence: TGTGCCAGCAGCGTAGAACGTGGCTTACCCTCTGGGGCCAACGTCCTGACTTTC. Protein sequence: CASSVERGLPSGANVLTF.

The chain uses TRBV5-1 and TRBJ2-2; 7 bases match TRBD1. The V segment lost 4 bases and the J segment 1 base; nucleotides outside the gene matches: 13. This CDR3 comprises 18 residues. In germline, CDR1 is SGHRS, CDR2 YFSETQ. CDR3 protein: CASSLLIKTGLNTGELFF. CDR3 nucleotides: TGCGCCAGCAGCCTCTTAATTAAGACAGGGCTGAACACCGGGGAGCTGTTTTTT.

The chain employs TRBV14 and TRBJ1-1; maybe TRBD1 (5 bases). This CDR3 is built from 18 residues. Per germline, CDR1 SGHDN and CDR2 FVKESK. V lost 1 base, J lost 0 bases, and 18 bases lay in between. The CDR3 DNA is TGTGCCAGCAGCCAAGTGATTACAGGCAGAAGCATGAACACTGAAGCTTTCTTT. Its protein is CASSQVITGRSMNTEAFF.

The chain employs TRBV14 and TRBJ1-1; D is unresolved. CDR3 size: 13 residues. Germline assignment: CDR1 SGHDN and CDR2 FVKESK. V was clipped by 6 bases and J by 1 base, with 9 bases between them. The CDR3 loop is CASRKGPNTEAFF. The CDR3 DNA reads as TGTGCCAGCAGGAAAGGCCCGAACACTGAAGCTTTCTTT.

The chain uses TRBV2 and TRBJ1-3; D call uncertain. CDR3 length equals 12 residues. The ends were cut back, 6 bases at V and 0 bases at J, with 3 bases in the middle. Germline V gene sequence: CDR1 SNHLY, CDR2 FYNNEI. CDR3 nucleotides: TGTGCCAGCAGAATCTCTGGAAACACCATATATTTT. Residues: CASRISGNTIYF.

The chain joins TRBV9 to TRBJ2-1; TRBD2 matches at 8 bases. CDR1 is SGDLS and CDR2 is YYNGEE in the germline V gene. With V trimmed by 3 bases and J by 6 bases, 8 bases remained unmatched. The CDR3 totals 15 residues. CDR3 DNA sequence: TGTGCCAGCAGCGCCACCAGCGGGAGTGTCAATGAGCAGTTCTTC. Translation gives CASSATSGSVNEQFF.

This clone was detected once. V is TRBV19 and J is TRBJ1-1, with D unresolved. CDR3 length equals 14 residues. V lost 3 bases, J lost 0 bases, and 8 bases lay in between. Germline assignment: CDR1 LNHDA and CDR2 SQIVND (reference sequence). CDR3 sequence (DNA): TGTGCCAGTAGTATCCCCAGTGTGAACACTGAAGCTTTCTTT. Translating gives CASSIPSVNTEAFF.

CDR3 loop: CAWRHSGANVLTF. DNA for the CDR3: TGTGCCTGGAGACACTCTGGGGCCAACGTCCTGACTTTC. The chain recombines TRBV30 with TRBJ2-6; D gene unclear. The germline CDR1 and CDR2 sequences are GTSNPN and SVGIG (reference sequence). The length of the CDR3 is 13 residues. V lost 3 bases and J lost 0, with 3 bases in between.

The gene calls are TRBV11-2 and TRBJ2-3, with D perhaps TRBD2 (5 bases). The V gene lost 8 bases and the J gene lost 3 bases, with 27 bases spanning the gap. CDR3 size: 18 residues. Germline V gene sequence: CDR1 SGHAT, CDR2 FQNNGV. CDR3 sequence: CASGPSRVATRPTDTQYF. The CDR3 bases are TGTGCCAGCGGGCCTTCAAGGGTAGCGACCCGACCAACAGATACGCAGTATTTT.

This clone was counted a few times. The genes are TRBV4-3 and TRBJ2-7, with a tentative D call TRBD1 (6 bases). The CDR3 spans 16 residues. The ends were cut back, 0 bases at V and 2 bases at J, with 14 bases in the middle. Germline lookup yields CDR1 LGHNA and CDR2 YSLEER. The CDR3 is CASSQDNGGFTYEQYF. CDR3 sequence (DNA): TGCGCCAGCAGCCAAGATAATGGGGGCTTTACCTACGAGCAGTACTTC.